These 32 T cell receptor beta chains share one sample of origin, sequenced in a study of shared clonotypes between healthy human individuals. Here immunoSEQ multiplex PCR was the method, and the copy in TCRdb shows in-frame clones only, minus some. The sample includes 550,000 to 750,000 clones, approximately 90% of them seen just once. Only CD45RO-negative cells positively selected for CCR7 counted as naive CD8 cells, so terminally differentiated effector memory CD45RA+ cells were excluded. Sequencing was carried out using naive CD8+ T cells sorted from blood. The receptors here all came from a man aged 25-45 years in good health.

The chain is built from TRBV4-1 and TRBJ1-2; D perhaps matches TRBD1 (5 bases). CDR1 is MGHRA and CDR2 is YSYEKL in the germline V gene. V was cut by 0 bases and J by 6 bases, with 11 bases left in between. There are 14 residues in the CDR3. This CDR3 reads CASSQEVRVDGYTF. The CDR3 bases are TGCGCCAGCAGCCAAGAGGTCAGGGTTGATGGCTACACCTTC.

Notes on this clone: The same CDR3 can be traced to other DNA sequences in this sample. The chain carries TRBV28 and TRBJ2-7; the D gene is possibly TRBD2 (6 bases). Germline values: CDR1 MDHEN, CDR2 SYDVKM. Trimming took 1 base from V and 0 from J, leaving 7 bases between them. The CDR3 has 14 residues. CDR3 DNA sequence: TGTGCCAGCAGTTTATTAGCGGACTCCTACGAGCAGTACTTC. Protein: CASSLLADSYEQYF.

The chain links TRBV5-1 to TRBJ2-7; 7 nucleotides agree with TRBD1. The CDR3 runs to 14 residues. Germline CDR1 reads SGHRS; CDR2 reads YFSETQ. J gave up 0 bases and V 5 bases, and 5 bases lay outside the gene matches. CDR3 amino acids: CASRNRGSSYEQYF. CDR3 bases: TGCGCCAGCAGGAACAGGGGTAGCTCCTACGAGCAGTACTTC.

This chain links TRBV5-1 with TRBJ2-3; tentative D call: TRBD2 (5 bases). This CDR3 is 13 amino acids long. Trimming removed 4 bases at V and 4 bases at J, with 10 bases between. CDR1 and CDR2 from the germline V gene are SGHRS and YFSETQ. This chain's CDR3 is CASSPGLPDTQYF. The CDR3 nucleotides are TGCGCCAGCAGCCCCGGACTCCCAGATACGCAGTATTTT.

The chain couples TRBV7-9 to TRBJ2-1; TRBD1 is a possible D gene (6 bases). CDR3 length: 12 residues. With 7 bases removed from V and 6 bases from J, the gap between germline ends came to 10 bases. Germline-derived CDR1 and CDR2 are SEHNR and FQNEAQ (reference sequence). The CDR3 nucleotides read TGTGCCAGCACCCAAGGGGGCAATGAGCAGTTCTTC. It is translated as CASTQGGNEQFF.

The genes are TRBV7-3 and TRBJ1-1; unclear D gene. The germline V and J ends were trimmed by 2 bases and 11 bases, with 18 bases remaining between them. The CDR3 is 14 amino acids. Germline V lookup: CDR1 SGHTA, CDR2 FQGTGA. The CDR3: CASSLFGGAGSAFF. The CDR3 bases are TGTGCCAGCAGCTTATTTGGAGGAGCGGGGTCGGCTTTCTTT.

CDR3 region: CASSQDGFEQYF. The CDR3 DNA reads as TGTGCCAGCAGCCAAGACGGTTTCGAGCAGTACTTC. V usage is TRBV4-2 and J usage is TRBJ2-7, with D unresolved. CDR1 is LGHNA and CDR2 is YNFKEQ in the germline V gene. The CDR3 extends over 12 amino acids. V was clipped by 0 bases and J by 6 bases, with 6 bases between them.

The CDR3 coding sequence is TGTGCCAGCAGTTTACCGGGACAGGGTCCCCACGAGCAGTACTTC. This translates into CASSLPGQGPHEQYF. The chain uses TRBV27 and TRBJ2-7; TRBD1 matches 9 bases. Germline CDR1 and CDR2: MNHEY and SMNVEV (reference sequence). With 2 bases clipped from V and 5 bases from J, the junction kept 7 bases outside the gene matches. CDR3 length: 15 residues.

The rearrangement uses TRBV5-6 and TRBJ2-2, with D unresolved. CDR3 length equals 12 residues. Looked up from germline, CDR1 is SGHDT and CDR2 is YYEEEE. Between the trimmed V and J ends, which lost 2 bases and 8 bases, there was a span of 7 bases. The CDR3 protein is CASSFLGGELFF. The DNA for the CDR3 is TGTGCCAGCAGCTTCCTGGGAGGGGAGCTGTTTTTT.

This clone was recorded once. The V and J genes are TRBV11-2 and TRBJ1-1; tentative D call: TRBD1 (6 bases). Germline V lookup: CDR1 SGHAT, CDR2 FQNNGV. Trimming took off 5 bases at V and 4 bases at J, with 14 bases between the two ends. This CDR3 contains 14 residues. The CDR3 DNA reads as TGTGCCAGCAGCCGCATCGGGGGCGCCACTGAAGCTTTCTTT. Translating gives CASSRIGGATEAFF.

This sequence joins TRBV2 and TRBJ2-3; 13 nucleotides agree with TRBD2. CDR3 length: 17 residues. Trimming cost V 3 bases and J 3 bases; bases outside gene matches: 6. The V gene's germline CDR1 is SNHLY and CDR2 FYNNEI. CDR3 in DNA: TGTGCCAGCAGTGACCCCAGGACTAGCGGGAGTACAGATACGCAGTATTTT. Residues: CASSDPRTSGSTDTQYF.

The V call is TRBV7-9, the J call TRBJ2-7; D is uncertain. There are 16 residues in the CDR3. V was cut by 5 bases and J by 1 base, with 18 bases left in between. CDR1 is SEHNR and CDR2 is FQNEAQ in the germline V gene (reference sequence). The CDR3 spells CASSPQDATISYEQYF. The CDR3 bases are TGTGCCAGCAGCCCCCAGGACGCCACTATTTCCTACGAGCAGTACTTC.

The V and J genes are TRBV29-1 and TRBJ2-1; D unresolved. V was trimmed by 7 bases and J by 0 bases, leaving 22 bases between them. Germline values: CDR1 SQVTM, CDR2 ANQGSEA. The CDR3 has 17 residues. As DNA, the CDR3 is TGCAGCGCGTACGAGGCGTCCACGATGAGCTCCTACAATGAGCAGTTCTTC. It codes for CSAYEASTMSSYNEQFF.

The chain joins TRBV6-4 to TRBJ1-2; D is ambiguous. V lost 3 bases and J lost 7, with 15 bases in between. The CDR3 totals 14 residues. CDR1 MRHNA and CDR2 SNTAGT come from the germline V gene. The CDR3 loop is CASSDFAGAGGYTF. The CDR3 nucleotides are TGTGCCAGCAGTGATTTCGCGGGCGCGGGTGGCTACACCTTC.

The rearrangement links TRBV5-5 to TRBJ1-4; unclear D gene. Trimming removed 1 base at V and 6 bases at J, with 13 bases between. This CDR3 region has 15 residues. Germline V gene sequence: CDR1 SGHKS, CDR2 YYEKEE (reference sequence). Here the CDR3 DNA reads TGTGCCAGCAGCTTGACCTCCAGTAATTATGAAAAACTGTTTTTT. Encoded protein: CASSLTSSNYEKLFF.

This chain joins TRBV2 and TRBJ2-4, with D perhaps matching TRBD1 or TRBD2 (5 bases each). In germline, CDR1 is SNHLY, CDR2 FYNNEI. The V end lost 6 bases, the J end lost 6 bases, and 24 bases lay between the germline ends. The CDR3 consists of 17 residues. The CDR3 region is CASRTGTGNSHGNIQYF. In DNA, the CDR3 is TGTGCCAGCAGGACCGGGACCGGTAATAGCCATGGAAACATTCAGTACTTC.

The chain's CDR3 is CASSPRSEDRVGQPQHF. The CDR3 DNA sequence: TGTGCCAGCTCACCAAGATCTGAAGACAGGGTGGGTCAGCCCCAGCATTTT. The chain couples TRBV18 to TRBJ1-5; 7 positions agree with TRBD1. The CDR3 extends over 17 amino acids. The germline CDR1 and CDR2 sequences are KGHSH and LQKENI. V gave up 2 bases and J gave up 6 bases; unmatched junction bases: 13.

The CDR3: CASSFGGLREQFF. CDR3 DNA sequence: TGTGCCAGCAGCTTTGGGGGTCTGCGGGAGCAGTTCTTC. The chain recombines TRBV5-4 with TRBJ2-1; either TRBD1 or TRBD2 may supply D (5 bases each). Trimming removed 2 bases from V and 10 bases from J, with 13 bases in between. Germline CDR1 and CDR2: SGHNT and YYREEE (reference sequence). This CDR3 contains 13 residues.

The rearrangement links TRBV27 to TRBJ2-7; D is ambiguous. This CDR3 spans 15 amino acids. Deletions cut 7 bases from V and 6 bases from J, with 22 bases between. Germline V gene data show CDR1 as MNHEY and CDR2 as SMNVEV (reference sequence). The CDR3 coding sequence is TGTGCCAGCAAGGTATATAGCTATACTTCAGGCGAGCAGTACTTC. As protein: CASKVYSYTSGEQYF.

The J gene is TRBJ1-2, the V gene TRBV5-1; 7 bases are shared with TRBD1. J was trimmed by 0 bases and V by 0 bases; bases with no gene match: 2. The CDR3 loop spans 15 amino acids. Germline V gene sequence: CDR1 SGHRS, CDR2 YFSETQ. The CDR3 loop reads CASSLEGQSNYGYTF. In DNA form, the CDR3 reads TGCGCCAGCAGCTTGGAGGGACAGTCTAACTATGGCTACACCTTC.

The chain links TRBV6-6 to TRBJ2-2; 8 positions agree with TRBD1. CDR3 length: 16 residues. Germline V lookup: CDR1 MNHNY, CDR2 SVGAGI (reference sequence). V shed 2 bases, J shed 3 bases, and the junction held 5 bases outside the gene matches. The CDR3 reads CASSYPPGGHTGELFF. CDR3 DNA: TGTGCCAGCAGTTACCCCCCAGGGGGCCACACCGGGGAGCTGTTTTTT.

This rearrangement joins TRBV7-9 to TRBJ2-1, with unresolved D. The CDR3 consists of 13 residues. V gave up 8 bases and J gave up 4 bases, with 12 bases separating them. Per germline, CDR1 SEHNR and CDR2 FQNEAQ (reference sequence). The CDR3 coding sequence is TGTGCCAGCCTCATGGAGAGTTACAATGAGCAGTTCTTC. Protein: CASLMESYNEQFF.

The CDR3 DNA reads TGCGCCAGCAGTATCGCCTCGATTAGGTCCGATCGGGAGACCCAGTACTTC. Its protein product is CASSIASIRSDRETQYF. V and J are TRBV10-2 and TRBJ2-5, with no clear D. CDR3 length: 17 residues. Trimming stripped 5 bases from V and 5 bases from J, with 24 bases between. The germline V gene has CDR1 WSHSY and CDR2 SAAADI.

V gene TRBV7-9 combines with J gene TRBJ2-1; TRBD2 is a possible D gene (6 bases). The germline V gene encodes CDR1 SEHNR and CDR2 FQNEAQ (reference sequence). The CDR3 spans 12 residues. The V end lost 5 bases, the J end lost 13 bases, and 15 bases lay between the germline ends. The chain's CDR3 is CASSRPRDFQFF. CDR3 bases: TGTGCCAGCAGCCGGCCCCGGGACTTTCAGTTCTTC.

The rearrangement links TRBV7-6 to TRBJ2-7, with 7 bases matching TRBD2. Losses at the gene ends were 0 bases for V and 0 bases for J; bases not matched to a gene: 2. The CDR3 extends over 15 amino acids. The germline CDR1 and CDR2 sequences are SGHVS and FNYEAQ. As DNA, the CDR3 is TGTGCCAGCAGCTTAGCGGGAGGGTCCTCCTACGAGCAGTACTTC. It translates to CASSLAGGSSYEQYF. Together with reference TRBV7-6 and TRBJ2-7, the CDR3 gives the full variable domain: GAGVSQSPRYKVTKRGQDVALRCDPISGHVSLYWYRQALGQGPEFLTYFNYEAQQDKSGLPNDRFSAERPEGSISTLTIQRTEQRDSAMYRCASSLAGGSSYEQYFGPGTRLTVT.

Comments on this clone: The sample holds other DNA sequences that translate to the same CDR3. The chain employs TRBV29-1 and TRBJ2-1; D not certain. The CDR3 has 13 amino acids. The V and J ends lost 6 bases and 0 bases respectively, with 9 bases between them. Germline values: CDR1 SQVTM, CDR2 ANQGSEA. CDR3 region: CSVDGSSYNEQFF. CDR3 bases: TGCAGCGTGGACGGCAGCTCCTACAATGAGCAGTTCTTC.

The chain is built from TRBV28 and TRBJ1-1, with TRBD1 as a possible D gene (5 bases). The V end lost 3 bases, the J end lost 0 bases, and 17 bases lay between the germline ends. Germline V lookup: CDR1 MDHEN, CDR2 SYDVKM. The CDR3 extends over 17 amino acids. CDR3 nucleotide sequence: TGTGCCAGCAGTTTTGGGGCAGGGAAGACCATGAACACTGAAGCTTTCTTT. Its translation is CASSFGAGKTMNTEAFF.

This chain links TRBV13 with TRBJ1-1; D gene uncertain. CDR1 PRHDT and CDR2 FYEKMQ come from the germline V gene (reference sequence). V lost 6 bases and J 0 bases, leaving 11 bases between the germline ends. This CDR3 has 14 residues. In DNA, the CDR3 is TGTGCCAGCAGGAGGAAGGTAATGAACACTGAAGCTTTCTTT. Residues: CASRRKVMNTEAFF.

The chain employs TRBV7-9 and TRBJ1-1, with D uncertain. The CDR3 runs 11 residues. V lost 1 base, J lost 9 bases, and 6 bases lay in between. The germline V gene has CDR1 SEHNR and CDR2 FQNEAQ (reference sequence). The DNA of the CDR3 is TGTGCCAGCAGCTTAGAGGGAAAAGCTTTCTTT. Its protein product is CASSLEGKAFF. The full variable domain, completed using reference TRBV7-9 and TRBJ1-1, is DTGVSQNPRHKITKRGQNVTFRCDPISEHNRLYWYRQTLGQGPEFLTYFQNEAQLEKSRLLSDRFSAERPKGSFSTLEIQRTEQGDSAMYLCASSLEGKAFFGQGTRLTVV.

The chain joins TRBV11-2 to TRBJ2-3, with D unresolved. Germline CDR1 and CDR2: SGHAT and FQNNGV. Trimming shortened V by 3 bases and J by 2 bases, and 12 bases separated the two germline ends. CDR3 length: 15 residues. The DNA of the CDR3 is TGTGCCAGCAGCTTCCGCCGGTGGTCCACAGATACGCAGTATTTT. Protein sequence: CASSFRRWSTDTQYF.

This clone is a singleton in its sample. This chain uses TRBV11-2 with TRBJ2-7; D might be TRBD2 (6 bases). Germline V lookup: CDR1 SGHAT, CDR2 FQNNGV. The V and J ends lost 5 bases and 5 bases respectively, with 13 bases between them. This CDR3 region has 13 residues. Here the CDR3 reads CASSKMRLDEQYF. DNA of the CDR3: TGTGCCAGCAGCAAGATGAGACTAGACGAGCAGTACTTC.

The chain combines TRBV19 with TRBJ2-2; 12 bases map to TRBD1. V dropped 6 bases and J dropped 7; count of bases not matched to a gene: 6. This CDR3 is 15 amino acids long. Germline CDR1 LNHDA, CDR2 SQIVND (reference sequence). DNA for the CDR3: TGTGCCAGTAGCTGGGACAGGGGGCTGAACGGGGAGCTGTTTTTT. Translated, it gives CASSWDRGLNGELFF. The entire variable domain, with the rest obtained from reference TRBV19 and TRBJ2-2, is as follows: DGGITQSPKYLFRKEGQNVTLSCEQNLNHDAMYWYRQDPGQGLRLIYYSQIVNDFQKGDIAEGYSVSREKKESFPLTVTSAQKNPTAFYLCASSWDRGLNGELFFGEGSRLTVL.